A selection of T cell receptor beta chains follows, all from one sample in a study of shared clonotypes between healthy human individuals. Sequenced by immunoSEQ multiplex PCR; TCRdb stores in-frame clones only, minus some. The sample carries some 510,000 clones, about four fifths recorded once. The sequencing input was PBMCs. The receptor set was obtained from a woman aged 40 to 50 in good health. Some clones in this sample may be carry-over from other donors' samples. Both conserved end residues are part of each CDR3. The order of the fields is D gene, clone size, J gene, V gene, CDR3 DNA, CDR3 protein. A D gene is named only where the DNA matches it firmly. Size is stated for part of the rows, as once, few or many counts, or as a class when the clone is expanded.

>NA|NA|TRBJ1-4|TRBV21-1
TGTGCCAGCGTTCAACGGGGGGGACAAACTCTAAAACTGTTTTTT
CASVQRGGQTLKLFF
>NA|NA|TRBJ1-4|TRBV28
TGTGCCAGCATGGACGGACCTAATGAAAAACTGTTTTTT
CASMDGPNEKLFF
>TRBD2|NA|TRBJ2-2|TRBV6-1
TGTGCCAGCAGTGTGACCGGACTAGCCCTACTCAGGGCCGGGGAGCTGTTTTTT
CASSVTGLALLRAGELFF
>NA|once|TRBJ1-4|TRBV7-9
TGTGCCAGCAGGATAGGGGCCGAGGCTGAAAAACTGTTTTTT
CASRIGAEAEKLFF
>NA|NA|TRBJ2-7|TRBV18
TGTGCCAGCTCACAGCGCCAGGACTACTACGAGCAGTACTTC
CASSQRQDYYEQYF
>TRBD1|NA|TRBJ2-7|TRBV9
TGTGCCAGCAGCGTAGGACAGGGGGCCTACGAGCAGTACTTC
CASSVGQGAYEQYF
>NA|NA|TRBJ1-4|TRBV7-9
TGTGCCAGCAGCTTAGGTGGGGGCAATGAAAAACTGTTTTTT
CASSLGGGNEKLFF
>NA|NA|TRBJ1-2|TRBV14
TGTGCCAGCAGCCAATATCAGTATGGCTACACCTTC
CASSQYQYGYTF
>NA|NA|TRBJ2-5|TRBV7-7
TGTGCCAGCAGCCGACAGGGAGGCCAAGAGACCCAGTACTTC
CASSRQGGQETQYF
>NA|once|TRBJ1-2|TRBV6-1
TGTGCCAGCAGCGATACAGGGTACGATTATGGCTACACCTTC
CASSDTGYDYGYTF
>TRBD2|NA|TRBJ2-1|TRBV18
TGTGCCAGCTCACCGGGACTAGAGGCTTCCTACAATGAGCAGTTCTTC
CASSPGLEASYNEQFF
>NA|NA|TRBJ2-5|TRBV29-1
TGCAGCGCCAGGAAGAGAATGGAGGGGGAGACCCAGTACTTC
CSARKRMEGETQYF
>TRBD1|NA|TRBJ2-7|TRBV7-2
TGTGCCAGCAGCTCGCCGCGGGACAGGGGCGTTGGTACCCTCTACGAGCAGTACTTC
CASSSPRDRGVGTLYEQYF